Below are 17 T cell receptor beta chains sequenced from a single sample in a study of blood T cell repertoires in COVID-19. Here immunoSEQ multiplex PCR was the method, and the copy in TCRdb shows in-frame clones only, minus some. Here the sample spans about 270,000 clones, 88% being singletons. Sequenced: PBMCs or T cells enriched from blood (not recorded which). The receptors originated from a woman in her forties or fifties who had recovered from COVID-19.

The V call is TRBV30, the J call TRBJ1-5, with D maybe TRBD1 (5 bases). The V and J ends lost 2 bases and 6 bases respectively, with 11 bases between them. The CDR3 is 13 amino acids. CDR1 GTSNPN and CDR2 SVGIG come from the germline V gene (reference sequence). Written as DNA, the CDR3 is TGTGCCTGGAGTTCCCAGGGCGGTCAGCCCCAGCATTTT. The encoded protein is CAWSSQGGQPQHF.

The CDR3: CASSSTWDRVNNEQFF. The CDR3 nucleotides read TGTGCCAGCAGCTCGACCTGGGACAGGGTGAACAATGAGCAGTTCTTC. V and J are TRBV7-6 and TRBJ2-1; 9 bases are shared with TRBD1. Trimming at V came to 4 bases and at J to 5 bases, leaving 9 bases not matched to a gene. The germline V gene encodes CDR1 SGHVS and CDR2 FNYEAQ. The CDR3 extends over 16 amino acids.

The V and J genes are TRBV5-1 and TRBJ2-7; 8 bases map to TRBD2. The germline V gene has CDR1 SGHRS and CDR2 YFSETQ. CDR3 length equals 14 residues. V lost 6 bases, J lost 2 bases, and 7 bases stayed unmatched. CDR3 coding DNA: TGCGCCAGCACCCCCGCGGGAGGTCCCTACGAGCAGTACTTC. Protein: CASTPAGGPYEQYF.

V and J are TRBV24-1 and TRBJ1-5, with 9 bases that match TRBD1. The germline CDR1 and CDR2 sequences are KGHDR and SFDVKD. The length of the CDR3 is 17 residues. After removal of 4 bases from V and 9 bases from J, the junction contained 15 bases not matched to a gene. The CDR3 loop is CATSDPGTGKGTGPQHF. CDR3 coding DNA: TGTGCCACCAGTGACCCAGGGACAGGGAAGGGGACGGGGCCCCAGCATTTT.

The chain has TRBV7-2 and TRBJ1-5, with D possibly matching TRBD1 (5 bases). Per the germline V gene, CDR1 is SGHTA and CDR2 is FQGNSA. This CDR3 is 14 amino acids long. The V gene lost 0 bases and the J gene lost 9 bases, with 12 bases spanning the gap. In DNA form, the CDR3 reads TGTGCCAGCAGCTTAGCGCACGGGCAGGGGCCCCAGCATTTT. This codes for CASSLAHGQGPQHF. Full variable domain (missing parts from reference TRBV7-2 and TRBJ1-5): GAGVSQSPSNKVTEKGKDVELRCDPISGHTALYWYRQSLGQGLEFLIYFQGNSAPDKSGLPSDRFSAERTGGSVSTLTIQRTQQEDSAVYLCASSLAHGQGPQHFGDGTRLSIL.

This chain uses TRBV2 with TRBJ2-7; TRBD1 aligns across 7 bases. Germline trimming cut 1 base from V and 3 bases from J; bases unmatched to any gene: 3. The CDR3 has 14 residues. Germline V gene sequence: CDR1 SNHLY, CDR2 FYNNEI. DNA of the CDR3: TGTGCCAGCAGTGAAGGGGGACAGCTCTACGAGCAGTACTTC. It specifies CASSEGGQLYEQYF.

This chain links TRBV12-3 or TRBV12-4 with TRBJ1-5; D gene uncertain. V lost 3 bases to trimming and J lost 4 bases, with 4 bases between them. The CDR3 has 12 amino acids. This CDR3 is CASSFLNQPQHF. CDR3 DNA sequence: TGTGCCAGCAGTTTCCTGAATCAGCCCCAGCATTTT.

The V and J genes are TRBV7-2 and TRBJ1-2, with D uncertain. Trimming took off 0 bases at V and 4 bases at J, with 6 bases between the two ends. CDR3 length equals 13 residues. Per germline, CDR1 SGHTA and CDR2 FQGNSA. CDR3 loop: CASSLATAYGYTF. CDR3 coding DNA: TGTGCCAGCAGCTTAGCTACAGCCTATGGCTACACCTTC.

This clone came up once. CDR3 bases: TGTGCCAGCAGTTACCCCCCTCACCTAGCGGGAGGCCCCACAGATACGCAGTATTTT. It specifies CASSYPPHLAGGPTDTQYF. The V call is TRBV6-2 or TRBV6-3, the J call TRBJ2-3; 11 nucleotides match TRBD2. Looked up from germline, CDR1 is MNHEY and CDR2 is SVGEGT. The V gene end was trimmed by 2 bases and the J gene end by 2 bases; junction bases not matched to a gene: 12. The CDR3 runs 19 residues.

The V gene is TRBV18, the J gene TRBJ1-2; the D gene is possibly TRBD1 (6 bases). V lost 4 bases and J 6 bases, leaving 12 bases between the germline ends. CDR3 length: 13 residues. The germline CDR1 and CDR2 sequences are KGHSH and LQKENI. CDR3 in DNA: TGTGCCAGCTCACTCACAGGGTCGGATGGCTACACCTTC. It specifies CASSLTGSDGYTF.

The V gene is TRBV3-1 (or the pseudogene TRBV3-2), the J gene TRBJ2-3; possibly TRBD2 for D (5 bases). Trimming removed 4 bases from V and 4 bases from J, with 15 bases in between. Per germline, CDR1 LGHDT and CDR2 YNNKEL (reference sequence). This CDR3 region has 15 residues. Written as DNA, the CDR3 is TGTGCCAGCAGCCTGACCCCTCAAGCGGCAGATACGCAGTATTTT. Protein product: CASSLTPQAADTQYF.

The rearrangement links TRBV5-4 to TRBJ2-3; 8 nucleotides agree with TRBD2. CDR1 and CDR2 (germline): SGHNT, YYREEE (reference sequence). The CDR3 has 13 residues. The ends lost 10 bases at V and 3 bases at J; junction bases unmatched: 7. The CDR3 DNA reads TGTGCCGGGTTATTAGCGGGGACAGATACGCAGTATTTT. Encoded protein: CAGLLAGTDTQYF.

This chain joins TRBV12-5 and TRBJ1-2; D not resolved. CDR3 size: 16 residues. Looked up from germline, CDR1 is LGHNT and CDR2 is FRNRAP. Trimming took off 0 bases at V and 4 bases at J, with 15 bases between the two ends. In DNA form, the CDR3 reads TGTGCTAGTGGTTTGGTACCAGGCCTCCCAACCTATGGCTACACCTTC. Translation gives CASGLVPGLPTYGYTF.

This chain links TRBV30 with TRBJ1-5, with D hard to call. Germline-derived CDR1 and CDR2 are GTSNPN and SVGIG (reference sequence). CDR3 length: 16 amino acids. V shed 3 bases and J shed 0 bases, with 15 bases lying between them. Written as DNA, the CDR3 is TGTGCCTGGAGAGCTGGTGCGGCTAATAGCAATCAGCCCCAGCATTTT. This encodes CAWRAGAANSNQPQHF.

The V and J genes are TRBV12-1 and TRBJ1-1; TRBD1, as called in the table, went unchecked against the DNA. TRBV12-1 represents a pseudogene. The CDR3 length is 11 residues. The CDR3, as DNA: TGTGCCAGCATCCAGGGGACTGAAGCTTTCTTT. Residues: CASIQGTEAFF.

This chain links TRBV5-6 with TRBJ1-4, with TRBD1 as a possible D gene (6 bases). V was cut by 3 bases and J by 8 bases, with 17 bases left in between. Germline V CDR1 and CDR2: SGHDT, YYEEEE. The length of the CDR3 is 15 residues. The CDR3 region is CASSSTGPPEEKLFF. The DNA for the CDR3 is TGTGCCAGCAGCTCAACAGGGCCGCCGGAGGAAAAACTGTTTTTT.

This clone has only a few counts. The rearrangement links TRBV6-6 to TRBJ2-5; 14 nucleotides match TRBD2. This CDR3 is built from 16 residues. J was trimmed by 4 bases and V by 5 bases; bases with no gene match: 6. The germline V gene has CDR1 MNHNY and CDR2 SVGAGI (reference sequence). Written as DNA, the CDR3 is TGTGCCAGCAGTCGACTAGCGGGAGGGCCCCGAGAGACCCAGTACTTC. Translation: CASSRLAGGPRETQYF.